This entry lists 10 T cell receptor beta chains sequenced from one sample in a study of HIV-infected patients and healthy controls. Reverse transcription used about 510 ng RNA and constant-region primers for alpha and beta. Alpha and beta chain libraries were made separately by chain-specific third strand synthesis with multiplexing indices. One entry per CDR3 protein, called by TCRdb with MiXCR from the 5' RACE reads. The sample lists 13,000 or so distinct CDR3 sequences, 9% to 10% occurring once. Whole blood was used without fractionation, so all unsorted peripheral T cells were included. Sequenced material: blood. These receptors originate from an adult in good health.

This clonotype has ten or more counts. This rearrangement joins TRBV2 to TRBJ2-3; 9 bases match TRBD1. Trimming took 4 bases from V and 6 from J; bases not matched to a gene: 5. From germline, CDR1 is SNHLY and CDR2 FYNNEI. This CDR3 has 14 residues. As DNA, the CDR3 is TGTGCCAGCAGTGGCGAACAGGGGGCTGATACGCAGTATTTT. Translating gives CASSGEQGADTQYF.

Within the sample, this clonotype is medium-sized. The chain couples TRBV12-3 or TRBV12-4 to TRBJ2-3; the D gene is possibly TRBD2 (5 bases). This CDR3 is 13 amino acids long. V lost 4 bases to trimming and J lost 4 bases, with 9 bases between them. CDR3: CASSSRDPDTQYF. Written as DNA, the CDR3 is TGTGCCAGCAGTTCCCGGGATCCAGATACGCAGTATTTT.

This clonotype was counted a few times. The CDR3 DNA follows: TGTGCCAGCAGTTTAGGAGGGAAGGGGACTGAAGCTTTCTTT. It is translated as CASSLGGKGTEAFF. V usage is TRBV12-3 or TRBV12-4 and J usage is TRBJ1-1; D possibly corresponds to TRBD1 (5 bases). V was clipped by 1 base and J by 5 bases, with 11 bases between them. This CDR3 has 14 residues.

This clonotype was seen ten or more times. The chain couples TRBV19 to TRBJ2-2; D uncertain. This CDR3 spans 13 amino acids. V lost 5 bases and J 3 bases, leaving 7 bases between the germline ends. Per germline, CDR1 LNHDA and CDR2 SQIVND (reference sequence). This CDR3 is CASSFPYTGELFF. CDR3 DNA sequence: TGTGCCAGTAGTTTCCCCTACACCGGGGAGCTGTTTTTT.

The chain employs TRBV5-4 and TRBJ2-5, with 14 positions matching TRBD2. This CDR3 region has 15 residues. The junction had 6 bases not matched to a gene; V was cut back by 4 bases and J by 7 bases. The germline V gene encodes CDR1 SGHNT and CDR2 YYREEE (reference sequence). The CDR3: CASSGGLAGGRTQYF. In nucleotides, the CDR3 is TGTGCCAGCAGCGGAGGACTAGCGGGGGGCAGGACCCAGTACTTC.

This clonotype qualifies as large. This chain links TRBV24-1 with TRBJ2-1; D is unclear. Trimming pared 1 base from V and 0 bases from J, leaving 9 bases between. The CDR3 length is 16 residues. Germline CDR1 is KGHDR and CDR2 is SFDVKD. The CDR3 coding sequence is TGTGCCACCAGTGATTTTGGCGGAGCCTCCTACAATGAGCAGTTCTTC. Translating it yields CATSDFGGASYNEQFF.

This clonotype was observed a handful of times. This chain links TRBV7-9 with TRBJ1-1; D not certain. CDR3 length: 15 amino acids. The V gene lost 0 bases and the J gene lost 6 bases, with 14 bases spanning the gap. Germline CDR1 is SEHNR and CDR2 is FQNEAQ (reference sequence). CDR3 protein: CASSLAISGFSEAFF. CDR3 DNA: TGTGCCAGCAGCTTAGCAATTTCGGGTTTCTCTGAAGCTTTCTTT.

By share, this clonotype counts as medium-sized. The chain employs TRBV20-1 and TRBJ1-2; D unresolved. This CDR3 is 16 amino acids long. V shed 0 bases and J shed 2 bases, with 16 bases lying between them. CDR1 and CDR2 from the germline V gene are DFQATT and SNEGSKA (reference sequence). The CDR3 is CSARDPIGRGNYGYTF. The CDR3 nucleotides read TGCAGTGCTAGAGATCCCATCGGACGGGGAAACTATGGCTACACCTTC.

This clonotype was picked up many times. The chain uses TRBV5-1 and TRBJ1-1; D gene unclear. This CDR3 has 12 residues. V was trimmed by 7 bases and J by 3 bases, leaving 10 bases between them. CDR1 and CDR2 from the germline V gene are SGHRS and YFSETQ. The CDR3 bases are TGCGCCAGCCGTTATAGTGACACTGAAGCTTTCTTT. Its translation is CASRYSDTEAFF.

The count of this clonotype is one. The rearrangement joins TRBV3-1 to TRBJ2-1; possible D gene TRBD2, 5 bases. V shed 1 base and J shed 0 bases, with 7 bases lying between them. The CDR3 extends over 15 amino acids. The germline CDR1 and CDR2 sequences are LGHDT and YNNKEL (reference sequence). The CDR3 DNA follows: TGTGCCAGCAGCCAAGGGGAGAGCTCCTACAATGAGCAGTTCTTC. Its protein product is CASSQGESSYNEQFF.